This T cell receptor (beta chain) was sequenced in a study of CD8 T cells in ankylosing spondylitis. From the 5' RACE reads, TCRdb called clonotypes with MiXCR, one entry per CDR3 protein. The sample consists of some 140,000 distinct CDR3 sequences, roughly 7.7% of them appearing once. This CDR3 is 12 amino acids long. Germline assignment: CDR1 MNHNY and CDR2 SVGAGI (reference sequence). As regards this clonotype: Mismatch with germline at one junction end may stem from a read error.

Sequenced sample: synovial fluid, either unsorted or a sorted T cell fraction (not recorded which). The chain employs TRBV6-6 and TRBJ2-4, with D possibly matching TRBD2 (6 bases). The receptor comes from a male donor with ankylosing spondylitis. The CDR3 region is CASSLEGNMQYF. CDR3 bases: TGTGCCAGCAGCCTGGAGGGAAACATGCAGTACTTC.